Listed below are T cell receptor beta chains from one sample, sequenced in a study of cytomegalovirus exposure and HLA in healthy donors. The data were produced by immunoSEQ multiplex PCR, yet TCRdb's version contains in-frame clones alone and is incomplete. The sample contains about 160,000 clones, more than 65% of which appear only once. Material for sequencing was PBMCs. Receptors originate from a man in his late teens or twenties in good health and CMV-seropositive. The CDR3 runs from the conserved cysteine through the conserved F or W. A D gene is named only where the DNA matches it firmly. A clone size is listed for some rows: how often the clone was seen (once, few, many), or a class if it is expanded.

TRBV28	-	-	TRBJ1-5	CASSLSRGPQHF	TGTGCCAGCAGTTTATCAAGAGGGCCCCAGCATTTT
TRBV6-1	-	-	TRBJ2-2	CASSEEGVTGELFF	TGTGCCAGCAGTGAAGAGGGGGTCACCGGGGAGCTGTTTTTT
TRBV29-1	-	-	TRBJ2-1	CSVEPSSYNEQFF	TGCAGCGTTGAACCTAGCTCCTACAATGAGCAGTTCTTC
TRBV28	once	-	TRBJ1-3	CASSLSHSGGSKRNTIYF	TGTGCCAGCAGTTTATCCCATAGTGGAGGGTCCAAGAGAAACACCATATATTTT
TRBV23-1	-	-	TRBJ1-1	CASSAPQGLLAEAFF	TGCGCCAGCTCAGCTCCTCAGGGACTTTTGGCTGAAGCTTTCTTT
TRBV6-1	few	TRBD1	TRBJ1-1	CASRPDRGTEAFF	TGTGCCAGCAGACCCGACAGGGGCACTGAAGCTTTCTTT
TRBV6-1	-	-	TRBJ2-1	CASTIGTGYNEQFF	TGTGCCAGCACCATAGGTACAGGTTACAATGAGCAGTTCTTC
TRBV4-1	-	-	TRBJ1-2	CASSQEGTGGYTF	TGCGCCAGCAGCCAAGAGGGAACGGGAGGCTACACCTTC
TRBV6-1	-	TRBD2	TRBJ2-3	CASRDSGSGGDTQCF	TGTGCCAGCAGGGATAGCGGGAGTGGGGGTGATACGCAGTGTTTT
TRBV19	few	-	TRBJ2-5	CASSPGTAQETQYF	TGTGCCAGTAGCCCCGGGACTGCCCAAGAGACCCAGTACTTC
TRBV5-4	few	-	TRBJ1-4	CASSWGGGANEKLFF	TGTGCCAGCAGCTGGGGGGGCGGGGCTAATGAAAAACTGTTTTTT
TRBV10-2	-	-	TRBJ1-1	CASRDDDRLGAEAFF	TGCGCCAGCAGGGATGATGACAGGCTAGGAGCTGAAGCTTTCTTT
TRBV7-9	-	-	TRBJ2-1	CASTPRPFNEQFF	TGTGCCAGCACACCGCGCCCATTCAATGAGCAGTTCTTC
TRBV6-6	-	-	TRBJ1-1	CASSYEGDTEAFF	TGTGCCAGCAGTTACGAGGGGGACACTGAAGCTTTCTTT
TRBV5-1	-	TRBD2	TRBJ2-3	CASSYGLAGTDTQYF	TGCGCCAGCAGCTACGGACTAGCGGGAACAGATACGCAGTATTTT
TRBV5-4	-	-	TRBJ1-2	CASSLARNYGYTF	TGTGCCAGCAGCTTGGCCAGGAACTATGGCTACACCTTC
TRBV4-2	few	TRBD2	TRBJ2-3	CASSIGTSGSTDTQYF	TGTGCCAGCAGCATAGGGACTAGCGGGAGCACAGATACGCAGTATTTT
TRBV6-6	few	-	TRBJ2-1	CASKKMLADEQFF	TGTGCCAGCAAAAAGATGTTAGCCGATGAGCAGTTCTTC
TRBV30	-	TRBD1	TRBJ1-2	CACHLRDRLWGVGYGYTF	TGTGCCTGCCACCTCCGGGACAGATTATGGGGGGTCGGTTATGGCTACACCTTC
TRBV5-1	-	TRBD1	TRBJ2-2	CASSWTGLSNTGELFF	TGCGCCAGCAGCTGGACAGGGTTATCGAACACCGGGGAGCTGTTTTTT
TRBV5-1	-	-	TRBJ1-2	CASSLQGSMGYTF	TGCGCCAGCAGCTTGCAGGGGAGTATGGGCTACACCTTC
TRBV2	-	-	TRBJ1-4	CASSEKRYNEKLFF	TGTGCCAGCAGTGAAAAGAGGTATAATGAAAAACTGTTTTTT
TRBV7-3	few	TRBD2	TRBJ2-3	CASSLSSGATDTQYF	TGTGCCAGCAGCTTGTCTAGCGGGGCTACAGATACGCAGTATTTT
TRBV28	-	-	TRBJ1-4	CASRRTVEKLFF	TGTGCCAGCAGACGGACAGTTGAAAAACTGTTTTTT
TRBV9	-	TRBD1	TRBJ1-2	CASSVDGHPGGVNYGYTF	TGTGCCAGCAGCGTAGACGGCCACCCAGGGGGTGTAAACTATGGCTACACCTTC
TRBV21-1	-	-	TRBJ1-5	CASSTSYRAYSNQPQHF	TGTGCCAGCAGCACCTCCTACAGGGCTTATAGCAATCAGCCCCAGCATTTT
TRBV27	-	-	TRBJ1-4	CASSLMGRGPNEKLFF	TGTGCCAGCAGTTTAATGGGGAGAGGACCTAATGAAAAACTGTTTTTT
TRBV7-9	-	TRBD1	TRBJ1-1	CASSTRQGSTEAFF	TGTGCCAGCAGCACCCGACAGGGCTCCACTGAAGCTTTCTTT
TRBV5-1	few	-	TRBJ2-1	CASSWDSWGSYNEQFF	TGCGCCAGCAGCTGGGACTCATGGGGCTCCTACAATGAGCAGTTCTTC
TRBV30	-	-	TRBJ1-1	CAWSALETAEAFF	TGTGCCTGGAGCGCCCTTGAGACAGCTGAAGCTTTCTTT
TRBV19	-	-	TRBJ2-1	CASSMALNNEQFF	TGTGCCAGTAGTATGGCCCTCAACAATGAGCAGTTCTTC
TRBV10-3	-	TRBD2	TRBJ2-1	CAARAGGSYNEQFF	TGTGCCGCTCGGGCGGGAGGCTCCTACAATGAGCAGTTCTTC
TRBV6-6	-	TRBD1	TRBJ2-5	CATFRQGQETQYF	TGTGCCACCTTTCGACAGGGCCAAGAGACCCAGTACTTC
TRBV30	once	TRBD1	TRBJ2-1	CAWGSGQGSTYNEQFF	TGTGCCTGGGGGTCGGGACAGGGGTCTACGTACAATGAGCAGTTCTTC
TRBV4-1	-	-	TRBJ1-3	CASSQDQGGNTIYF	TGCGCCAGCAGCCAAGACCAGGGCGGAAACACCATATATTTT
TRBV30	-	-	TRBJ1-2	CAWSTGMDYGYTF	TGTGCCTGGAGTACAGGGATGGACTATGGCTACACCTTC
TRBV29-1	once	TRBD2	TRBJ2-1	CSVFSGRATNEQFF	TGCAGCGTCTTTAGCGGGAGGGCCACCAATGAGCAGTTCTTC
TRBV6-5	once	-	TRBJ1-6	CASSYDGRSYNSPLHF	TGTGCCAGCAGTTACGATGGTCGGTCCTATAATTCACCCCTCCACTTT
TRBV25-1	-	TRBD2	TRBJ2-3	CASSRAGVMSDTQYF	TGTGCCAGCAGTCGAGCGGGAGTAATGTCAGATACGCAGTATTTT
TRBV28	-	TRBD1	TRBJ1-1	CASSPRTGGWNTEAFF	TGTGCCAGCAGCCCAAGGACAGGGGGGTGGAACACTGAAGCTTTCTTT
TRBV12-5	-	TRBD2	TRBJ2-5	CASGLVTPGGETQYF	TGTGCTAGTGGTTTGGTTACCCCGGGAGGAGAGACCCAGTACTTC
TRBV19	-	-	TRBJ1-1	CASRRDTPEAFF	TGTGCCAGTAGGCGAGACACACCTGAAGCTTTCTTT
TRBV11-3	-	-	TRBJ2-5	CASSSGFRGETQYF	TGTGCCAGCAGCTCTGGTTTCCGGGGGGAGACCCAGTACTTC
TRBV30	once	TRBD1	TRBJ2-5	CAWSPDRDGTQYF	TGTGCCTGGAGTCCGGACAGGGACGGGACCCAGTACTTC
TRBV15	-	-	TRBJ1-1	CATREAPNTEAFF	TGTGCCACCAGGGAGGCCCCGAACACTGAAGCTTTCTTT
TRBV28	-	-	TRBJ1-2	CASSFGSYGYTF	TGTGCCAGCAGTTTCGGGAGCTATGGCTACACCTTC
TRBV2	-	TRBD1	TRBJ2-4	CASSGTGVGGNIQYF	TGTGCCAGCAGTGGGACAGGGGTGGGGGGAAACATTCAGTACTTC
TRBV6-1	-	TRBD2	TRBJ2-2	CASTPSGSTGELFF	TGTGCCAGCACTCCTAGCGGGAGCACCGGGGAGCTGTTTTTT
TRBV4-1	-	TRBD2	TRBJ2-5	CASSQQLAGGPRETQYF	TGCGCCAGCAGCCAGCAACTAGCGGGGGGGCCGAGAGAGACCCAGTACTTC
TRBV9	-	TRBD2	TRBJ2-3	CASQAGGRTDTQYF	TGTGCCAGCCAAGCGGGGGGCCGCACAGATACGCAGTATTTT
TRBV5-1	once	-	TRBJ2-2	CASSFPAPAGGHTGELFF	TGCGCCAGCAGTTTTCCCGCCCCAGCGGGCGGGCACACCGGGGAGCTGTTTTTT
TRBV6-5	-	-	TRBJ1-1	CASSYRDINTEAFF	TGTGCCAGCAGTTACCGGGACATTAACACTGAAGCTTTCTTT
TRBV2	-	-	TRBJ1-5	CASSESRGGNQPQHF	TGTGCCAGCAGTGAATCCAGGGGCGGGAATCAGCCCCAGCATTTT
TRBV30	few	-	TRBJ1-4	CAWSTGTTGEKLFF	TGTGCCTGGAGCACCGGCACGACAGGTGAAAAACTGTTTTTT
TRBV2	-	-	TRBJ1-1	CARVRAHEGNTEAFF	TGTGCCAGGGTCAGGGCCCACGAAGGTAACACTGAAGCTTTCTTT